Following are 27 T cell receptor beta chains from one sample sequenced in a study of cytomegalovirus exposure and HLA in healthy donors. The assay was immunoSEQ multiplex PCR, and TCRdb's table has in-frame clones only and misses some. The table records about 73,000 clones, roughly 96% of them present only once. The sample was PBMCs. The receptors were sampled from a man between 18 and 35 years old in good health and CMV-seronegative.

The DNA for the CDR3 is TGTGCCAGCACCCTCGACAGGGTAGGGGACGAGCAGTACTTC. Translation gives CASTLDRVGDEQYF. The chain combines TRBV6-1 with TRBJ2-7, with 7 positions matching TRBD1. This CDR3 has 14 amino acids. Germline CDR1 is MNHNS and CDR2 is SASEGT. The ends lost 7 bases at V and 5 bases at J; junction bases unmatched: 11.

CDR3 in DNA: TGTGCCAGCAGCTCAAGGGGTTATGAGCAGTTCTTC. Translated: CASSSRGYEQFF. The chain employs TRBV7-6 and TRBJ2-1, with D possibly matching TRBD1 (5 bases). V lost 4 bases and J lost 8, with 9 bases in between. Germline-derived CDR1 and CDR2 are SGHVS and FNYEAQ. This CDR3 is built from 12 residues.

The J gene is TRBJ2-2, the V gene TRBV30; TRBD2 matches at 7 bases. Trimming at V came to 3 bases and at J to 6 bases, leaving 10 bases not matched to a gene. The CDR3 covers 15 residues. Germline CDR1 is GTSNPN and CDR2 is SVGIG (reference sequence). The CDR3: CAWRGGPGRAGELFF. CDR3 DNA: TGTGCCTGGAGGGGAGGTCCAGGGAGGGCCGGGGAGCTGTTTTTT.

The V and J genes are TRBV7-2 and TRBJ1-3; no clear D gene. The V gene lost 4 bases and the J gene lost 2 bases, with 15 bases spanning the gap. The germline V gene encodes CDR1 SGHTA and CDR2 FQGNSA. The CDR3 has 16 amino acids. CDR3 DNA sequence: TGTGCCAGCAGCTCAGCTCGGTTGGGCGCTGGAAACACCATATATTTT. Amino acids: CASSSARLGAGNTIYF.

This clone is a singleton in its sample. V is TRBV6-5 and J is TRBJ2-5, with 7 bases identical to TRBD2. The CDR3 covers 15 residues. J was trimmed by 0 bases and V by 8 bases; bases with no gene match: 9. Per germline, CDR1 MNHEY and CDR2 SVGAGI. The CDR3 DNA follows: TGTGCCAGCCTAGGGAGGGGATGGGACCAAGAGACCCAGTACTTC. This translates into CASLGRGWDQETQYF.

The chain is built from TRBV6-1 and TRBJ2-6; a possible D gene is TRBD2 (5 bases). This CDR3 region has 16 residues. Trimming removed 1 base at V and 2 bases at J, with 9 bases between. The V gene's germline CDR1 is MNHNS and CDR2 SASEGT. CDR3 nucleotide sequence: TGTGCCAGCAGTGAAGATCCGGGGACTGGGGCCAACGTCCTGACTTTC. This translates into CASSEDPGTGANVLTF.

The chain employs TRBV11-2 and TRBJ2-5, with no clear D. This CDR3 contains 11 residues. Germline CDR1 and CDR2: SGHAT and FQNNGV. V was shortened by 3 bases and J by 5 bases, with 4 bases between the two germline ends. This chain's CDR3 is CASSFRETQYF. CDR3 sequence (DNA): TGTGCCAGCAGCTTCAGGGAGACCCAGTACTTC.

The chain couples TRBV5-8 to TRBJ2-7, with TRBD1 matching 7 bases. The CDR3 has 14 amino acids. Germline assignment: CDR1 SGHTS and CDR2 YDEGEE. V shed 4 bases, J shed 4 bases, and the junction held 8 bases outside the gene matches. The CDR3 nucleotides are TGTGCCAGCAGCCTCCGACAGGGACGGTACGAGCAGTACTTC. Translation gives CASSLRQGRYEQYF.

The chain uses TRBV6-6 and TRBJ2-2; possibly TRBD1 for D (6 bases). This CDR3 contains 13 residues. V lost 7 bases and J lost 4, with 10 bases in between. In germline, CDR1 is MNHNY, CDR2 SVGAGI (reference sequence). The CDR3: CASTGQSTGELFF. The CDR3 bases are TGTGCCAGCACCGGACAGAGCACCGGGGAGCTGTTTTTT.

The chain has TRBV9 and TRBJ2-5, with TRBD1 matching over 11 bases. V shed 0 bases and J 4 bases; nucleotides not matched to a gene: 5. The germline gives CDR1 SGDLS, CDR2 YYNGEE. The length of the CDR3 is 16 residues. In nucleotides, the CDR3 is TGTGCCAGCAGCGTAGCTGGACAGGGGGCATCAGAGACCCAGTACTTC. Its translation: CASSVAGQGASETQYF.

This sequence joins TRBV27 and TRBJ2-5; 7 bases map to TRBD1. Germline CDR1 MNHEY, CDR2 SMNVEV (reference sequence). V trimming: 5 bases; J trimming: 5 bases; junction bases outside the gene matches: 5. The CDR3 totals 13 residues. The CDR3 nucleotides read TGTGCCAGCAGTCTCAGGGGGTCGGAGACCCAGTACTTC. Encoded protein: CASSLRGSETQYF.

This clone was recorded only once. This chain links TRBV5-1 with TRBJ2-1; 10 nucleotides line up with TRBD2. V shed 7 bases, J shed 8 bases, and the junction held 12 bases outside the gene matches. The CDR3 consists of 15 residues. Germline V CDR1 and CDR2: SGHRS, YFSETQ. The CDR3 region has the DNA TGCGCCAGCTGTCGGGAGCGGGGGGGCGGGGATGAGCAGTTCTTC. It yields the protein CASCRERGGGDEQFF.

The J gene is TRBJ2-2, the V gene TRBV7-3; tentatively, D is TRBD1 (6 bases). Trimming removed 2 bases at V and 1 base at J, with 17 bases between. Germline V gene lookup returns CDR1 SGHTA and CDR2 FQGTGA. The CDR3 loop spans 18 amino acids. The chain's CDR3 is CASSLPNFGTRNTGELFF. For the CDR3, the DNA is TGTGCCAGCAGCTTACCAAATTTCGGGACAAGGAACACCGGGGAGCTGTTTTTT. Full variable domain (remainder filled in from reference TRBV7-3 and TRBJ2-2): GAGVSQTPSNKVTEKGKYVELRCDPISGHTALYWYRQSLGQGPEFLIYFQGTGAADDSGLPNDRFFAVRPEGSVSTLKIQRTERGDSAVYLCASSLPNFGTRNTGELFFGEGSRLTVL.

The sample holds one count of this clone. V usage is TRBV7-2 and J usage is TRBJ1-4; 8 positions agree with TRBD1. Germline-derived CDR1 and CDR2 are SGHTA and FQGNSA. The ends lost 5 bases at V and 4 bases at J; junction bases unmatched: 6. This CDR3 comprises 15 residues. CDR3 DNA sequence: TGTGCCAGCAGCCCTGGACAGGGCTTTAATGAAAAACTGTTTTTT. Translated: CASSPGQGFNEKLFF.

The chain links TRBV9 to TRBJ2-3, with TRBD1 as a possible D gene (6 bases). Germline V lookup: CDR1 SGDLS, CDR2 YYNGEE. The V end was cut by 0 bases, the J end by 6 bases, with 11 bases between. This CDR3 region has 14 residues. The CDR3 sequence: CASSVGTASDTQYF. In DNA, the CDR3 is TGTGCCAGCAGCGTAGGGACAGCATCCGATACGCAGTATTTT.

The genes are TRBV2 and TRBJ1-2; maybe TRBD1 (5 bases). The CDR3 contains 14 residues. The ends were cut back, 5 bases at V and 7 bases at J, with 17 bases in the middle. CDR1 SNHLY and CDR2 FYNNEI come from the germline V gene. CDR3 bases: TGTGCCAGCAGTATCTTCACAGGTCATGGTGGCTACACCTTC. This codes for CASSIFTGHGGYTF.

V usage is TRBV6-5 and J usage is TRBJ1-1; D perhaps matches TRBD1 (5 bases). V shed 4 bases and J shed 3 bases, with 15 bases lying between them. The CDR3 spans 15 residues. The germline CDR1 and CDR2 sequences are MNHEY and SVGAGI. CDR3 in amino acids: CASSLSGVTYTEAFF. The CDR3 nucleotides read TGTGCCAGCAGTTTATCGGGGGTAACGTACACTGAAGCTTTCTTT.

This sequence joins TRBV7-2 and TRBJ2-1, with 12 bases aligning to TRBD2. This CDR3 has 18 residues. V lost 2 bases to trimming and J lost 4 bases; unmatched junction nucleotides: 9. Germline CDR1 SGHTA, CDR2 FQGNSA. CDR3 nucleotides: TGTGCCAGCAGCTTACTTCTAGCGGGGGGGCTTCCGTACAATGAGCAGTTCTTC. Amino acids: CASSLLLAGGLPYNEQFF.

The rearrangement links TRBV28 to TRBJ2-1; 8 bases fit TRBD2. Germline CDR1 reads MDHEN; CDR2 reads SYDVKM. The V segment lost 5 bases and the J segment 5 bases; nucleotides outside the gene matches: 5. The CDR3 spans 14 residues. The CDR3 reads CASSQAGGDNEQFF. As DNA, the CDR3 is TGTGCCAGCAGTCAGGCGGGGGGTGACAATGAGCAGTTCTTC.

This clone was counted a single time. J is TRBJ2-3 and V is TRBV6-4, with 8 bases lining up with TRBD2. V dropped 4 bases and J dropped 1; count of bases not matched to a gene: 1. The germline V gene has CDR1 MRHNA and CDR2 SNTAGT. The CDR3 is 14 residues long. The CDR3 is CASSGAGGTDTQYF. The CDR3 DNA is TGTGCCAGCAGTGGAGCGGGGGGCACAGATACGCAGTATTTT.

The chain has TRBV7-6 and TRBJ2-1; 7 bases match TRBD2. The V segment lost 0 bases and the J segment 2 bases; nucleotides outside the gene matches: 7. The CDR3 is 17 residues long. Germline assignment: CDR1 SGHVS and CDR2 FNYEAQ. The DNA for the CDR3 is TGTGCCAGCAGCTTAGCAGGAGGGGAGGGCCCCTACAATGAGCAGTTCTTC. Amino acids: CASSLAGGEGPYNEQFF.

This sequence joins TRBV7-2 and TRBJ1-1; no firm D call. The CDR3 is made up of 14 amino acids. Germline CDR1 is SGHTA and CDR2 is FQGNSA. V shed 2 bases and J shed 1 base, with 8 bases lying between them. The CDR3 nucleotides are TGTGCCAGCAGCTTAATCGGGTCGAACACTGAAGCTTTCTTT. Translated, it gives CASSLIGSNTEAFF. Looking up the rest from reference TRBV7-2 and TRBJ1-1 gives the full variable domain: GAGVSQSPSNKVTEKGKDVELRCDPISGHTALYWYRQSLGQGLEFLIYFQGNSAPDKSGLPSDRFSAERTGGSVSTLTIQRTQQEDSAVYLCASSLIGSNTEAFFGQGTRLTVV.

The CDR3 DNA reads TGTGCCAGCAGTGACGGGACAGCCCCTTCTGGCTACACCTTC. Protein sequence: CASSDGTAPSGYTF. The gene calls are TRBV6-1 and TRBJ1-2, with 7 nucleotides matching TRBD1. The trim removed 3 bases at V and 7 bases at J, leaving 8 bases unmatched. The CDR3 extends over 14 amino acids. Germline V gene data show CDR1 as MNHNS and CDR2 as SASEGT.

The rearrangement joins TRBV28 to TRBJ1-5, with a possible D match to TRBD1 (6 bases). CDR3 length: 17 amino acids. Trimming took off 2 bases at V and 0 bases at J, with 14 bases between the two ends. From germline, CDR1 is MDHEN and CDR2 SYDVKM. CDR3 in DNA: TGTGCCAGCAGTTTAGTGGACAGAAGACTTAGCAATCAGCCCCAGCATTTT. Translation: CASSLVDRRLSNQPQHF.

This clone appeared once. CDR3 DNA sequence: TGTGCCAGCAGCTTAGGGCAGGGGGCTTACACTGAAGCTTTCTTT. Its protein is CASSLGQGAYTEAFF. The V gene is TRBV7-9, the J gene TRBJ1-1; 8 nucleotides align to TRBD1. V lost 1 base, J lost 3 bases, and 4 bases stayed unmatched. The germline gives CDR1 SEHNR, CDR2 FQNEAQ (reference sequence). The CDR3 runs 15 residues.

This chain joins TRBV7-2 and TRBJ2-1; 10 nucleotides line up with TRBD1. J gave up 7 bases and V 10 bases, and 7 bases lay outside the gene matches. The length of the CDR3 is 13 residues. Germline V gene data show CDR1 as SGHTA and CDR2 as FQGNSA. The CDR3 reads CATRDRGGNEQFF. The CDR3 coding sequence is TGTGCCACCAGGGACAGGGGAGGGAATGAGCAGTTCTTC.

To note about this clone: Germline is not matched at one junction end, which may reflect a read error. This chain connects TRBV5-4 to TRBJ2-3, with 15 bases matching TRBD2. The CDR3 loop spans 17 amino acids. The germline CDR1 and CDR2 sequences are SGHNT and YYREEE (reference sequence). CDR3 coding DNA: TGCGAGGGGCATCGGACTAGCGGGGGGGGTATCACAGATACGCAGTATTTT. It translates to CEGHRTSGGGITDTQYF.